The following is a TCR beta chain sequence with its context. This entry belongs to a study of blood T cell repertoires in COVID-19. Study as a whole: Italy, Spain and the United States were the sources of the convalescent and acute COVID-19 samples. In each case, the material was cDNA or gDNA derived from T cells, B-cell-depleted T cells, or PBMCs.

The germline V gene has CDR1 SGHRS and CDR2 YFSETQ. CDR3 length: 14 amino acids. The V end was cut by 0 bases, the J end by 7 bases, with 13 bases between. Per the authors' pipeline: Amplification of reference gene primers provided the estimated nucleated cell counts. Repertoires were generated with immunoSEQ multiplex PCR, while TCRdb's copy carries only in-frame clones and drops some. The V and J calls and clone size were taken over from that table, and D and trimming were inferred from the DNA. The data contain about 200,000 clones, more than 75% of them singletons. The sample consisted of peripheral blood. This sequence originates from a middle-aged man with active or convalescent COVID-19. The gene calls are TRBV5-1 and TRBJ1-2; D is perhaps TRBD1 (6 bases). The CDR3 bases are TGCGCCAGCAGCTTGGAGCCAGGGGCCGGTGGCTACACCTTC. The encoded protein is CASSLEPGAGGYTF.